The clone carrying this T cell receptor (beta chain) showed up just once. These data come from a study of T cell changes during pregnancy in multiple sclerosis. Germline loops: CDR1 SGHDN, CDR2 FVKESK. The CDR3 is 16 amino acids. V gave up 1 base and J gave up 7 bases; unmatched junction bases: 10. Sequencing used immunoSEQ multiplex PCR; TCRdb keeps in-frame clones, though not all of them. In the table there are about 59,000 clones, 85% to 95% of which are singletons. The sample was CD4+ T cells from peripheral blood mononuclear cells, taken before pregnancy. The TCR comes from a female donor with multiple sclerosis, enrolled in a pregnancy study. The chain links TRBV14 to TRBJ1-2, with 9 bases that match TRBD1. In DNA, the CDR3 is TGTGCCAGCAGCCAAGCCTCAAGGACAGGGGAGGGTGGCTACACCTTC. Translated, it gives CASSQASRTGEGGYTF.